This is a list of T cell receptor beta chains from one sample in a study of blood T cells in healthy people across ages. A single record per CDR3 protein comes from TCRdb applying MiXCR to the 5' RACE reads. The sample holds 800,000 or so distinct CDR3 sequences; about 45% are singletons and the top ten take roughly 18%. Sequencing input: blood. The receptors were sampled from an elderly man in good health. Each CDR3 is given with its conserved first and last residue. D genes are given only for firm matches. Some rows mark clone size as missing; the rest say once, few, many or name a class of expanded clone.

>TRBV7-7|TRBJ2-2|-|once
CASRSAGSNTGELFF
TGTGCCAGCAGGTCTGCAGGGTCGAACACCGGGGAGCTGTTTTTT
>TRBV9|TRBJ1-2|TRBD1|-
CASSVSGTGRLYGYTF
TGTGCCAGCAGCGTATCCGGGACAGGGCGGCTCTATGGCTACACCTTC
>TRBV15|TRBJ2-6|-|once
CATSRGLSGANVLTF
TGTGCCACCAGCAGAGGCCTCTCTGGGGCCAACGTCCTGACTTTC
>TRBV27|TRBJ2-5|-|few
CASSRYHSGTKEETQYF
TGTGCCAGCAGTAGATACCACTCCGGGACGAAAGAAGAGACCCAGTACTTC
>TRBV7-2|TRBJ2-4|-|-
CASSSRGLGGIQYF
TGTGCCAGCAGCTCAAGAGGGCTCGGGGGCATTCAGTACTTC
>TRBV11-2|TRBJ2-5|-|few
CASSSPRGGETQYF
TGTGCCAGCAGCTCCCCGAGAGGGGGAGAGACCCAGTACTTC
>TRBV7-2|TRBJ2-1|-|many
CASSLGLNEQFF
TGTGCCAGCAGCCTAGGGTTGAATGAGCAGTTCTTC
>TRBV10-3|TRBJ2-3|-|-
CAANRVQARTDTQYF
TGTGCCGCCAACCGGGTCCAGGCGCGCACAGATACGCAGTATTTT
>TRBV2|TRBJ2-1|TRBD2|few
CASSSQGLAGGGEQFF
TGTGCCAGCAGTTCCCAAGGACTAGCGGGAGGGGGTGAGCAGTTTTTC
>TRBV15|TRBJ2-5|-|-
CATSRIGGETQYF
TGTGCCACCAGCAGAATCGGAGGGGAGACCCAGTACTTC
>TRBV19|TRBJ2-3|TRBD1|-
CASNSWTGGTDTQYF
TGTGCCAGTAATAGCTGGACAGGGGGTACAGATACGCAGTATTTT
>TRBV24-1|TRBJ2-3|-|-
CATSSGSPRSTQYF
TGTGCCACCTCCTCAGGGAGCCCGCGTAGTACGCAGTATTTT
>TRBV5-1|TRBJ2-3|-|few
CASSPPVARAADTQYF
TGCGCCAGCAGCCCCCCGGTAGCTCGGGCGGCAGATACGCAGTATTTT
>TRBV7-2|TRBJ2-5|-|-
CASSSPPGFRETQYF
TGTGCCAGCAGCAGCCCTCCAGGGTTTCGGGAGACCCAGTACTTC
>TRBV20-1|TRBJ2-7|-|many
CSATPEQGPYEQYF
TGCAGTGCTACACCGGAACAGGGACCCTACGAGCAGTACTTC
>TRBV13|TRBJ2-1|TRBD1|-
CASSLDTGGWEFF
TGTGCCAGCAGCTTAGACACAGGGGGCTGGGAGTTCTTC
>TRBV7-9|TRBJ2-1|TRBD2|-
CASSNGAGDYNEQFF
TGTGCCAGCAGTAATGGGGCGGGAGACTACAATGAGCAGTTCTTC
>TRBV6-6|TRBJ2-6|-|-
CASSYAQGSGANVLTF
TGTGCCAGCAGTTACGCACAGGGTTCTGGGGCCAACGTCCTGACTTTC
>TRBV9|TRBJ2-7|TRBD2|few
CASSVEGRGGRNEQYF
TGTGCCAGCAGCGTAGAGGGCCGTGGCGGGAGGAACGAGCAGTACTTC
>TRBV20-1|TRBJ2-4|-|-
CSASRKETAAKNIQYF
TGCAGTGCTAGTCGTAAGGAGACGGCGGCCAAAAACATTCAGTACTTC
>TRBV5-1|TRBJ2-7|TRBD1|-
CASSSQDRVEQYF
TGCGCCAGCAGCTCCCAGGACAGGGTCGAGCAGTACTTC
>TRBV7-2|TRBJ1-1|-|-
CASSRTSRDAEAFF
TGTGCCAGCAGCCGGACGAGTAGGGATGCTGAAGCTTTCTTT
>TRBV5-1|TRBJ2-3|TRBD1|-
CASRHTGGASTDTQYF
TGCGCCAGCAGACATACAGGGGGCGCCAGCACAGATACGCAGTATTTT
>TRBV20-1|TRBJ2-5|TRBD2|few
CSARLAGVLETQYF
TGCAGTGCAAGACTAGCGGGAGTATTAGAGACCCAGTACTTC
>TRBV18|TRBJ2-1|TRBD2|-
CASSPATSGRSSYNEQFF
TGTGCCAGCTCACCAGCGACTAGCGGGAGGAGCTCCTACAATGAGCAGTTCTTC
>TRBV12-3/TRBV12-4|TRBJ2-7|TRBD1|few
CASSLPGTGGDEQYF
TGTGCCAGCAGTTTACCGGGAACAGGGGGCGACGAGCAGTACTTC
>TRBV6-2/TRBV6-3|TRBJ2-7|-|-
CASSANGGGGEQYF
TGTGCCAGCAGTGCCAACGGGGGCGGAGGCGAGCAGTACTTC
>TRBV4-1|TRBJ2-7|-|-
CASSQDGLVDEQYF
TGCGCCAGCAGCCAAGATGGGCTAGTGGACGAGCAGTACTTC
>TRBV12-3/TRBV12-4|TRBJ2-7|TRBD1|-
CASRPGQGREQYF
TGTGCCAGCAGGCCGGGACAGGGCCGCGAGCAGTACTTC
>TRBV4-1|TRBJ2-1|-|-
CASSQTAGNEQFF
TGCGCCAGCAGCCAAACCGCAGGCAATGAGCAGTTCTTC
>TRBV7-2|TRBJ2-5|-|many
CASSLVGVGETQYF
TGTGCCAGCAGCTTAGTGGGGGTTGGAGAGACCCAGTACTTC
>TRBV5-1|TRBJ2-1|TRBD2|-
CASSSRLAGNEQFF
TGCGCCAGCAGCTCAAGACTAGCGGGCAATGAGCAGTTCTTC
>TRBV29-1|TRBJ2-7|TRBD2|-
CSVVTSGRVYGQYF
TGCAGCGTCGTGACTAGCGGGAGAGTTTACGGGCAGTACTTC
>TRBV20-1|TRBJ2-3|-|-
CSVSSAAARTDTQYF
TGCAGTGTCTCCTCGGCGGCCGCTCGCACAGATACGCAGTATTTT
>TRBV20-1|TRBJ2-1|TRBD2|-
CSAERLAGYNEQFF
TGCAGTGCTGAACGACTAGCGGGGTACAATGAGCAGTTCTTC